Listed below are T cell receptor beta chains from one sample, sequenced in a study of cytomegalovirus exposure and HLA in healthy donors. Clones were sequenced by immunoSEQ multiplex PCR, and TCRdb holds only the in-frame ones, with some missing. The sample table includes about 150,000 clones. Sequenced input: PBMCs. The receptors here all came from a woman aged 50 to 60 in good health and CMV-seronegative. Each CDR3 is given with its conserved first and last residue. D genes are given only for firm matches.

D gene	V gene	J gene	CDR3 length	CDR3 protein	CDR3 DNA
TRBD2	TRBV28	TRBJ2-7	18	CASSTGTREGGMGFEQYF	TGTGCCAGCAGCACCGGGACTAGAGAAGGAGGGATGGGCTTCGAGCAGTACTTC
TRBD2	TRBV7-9	TRBJ2-6	17	CASRSGGEASGANVLTF	TGTGCCAGCAGGTCGGGGGGAGAGGCCTCTGGGGCCAACGTCCTGACTTTC
TRBD2	TRBV30	TRBJ2-3	16	CAWSVGGGLSTDTQYF	TGTGCCTGGAGTGTAGGCGGGGGGTTAAGCACAGATACGCAGTATTTT
.	TRBV5-6	TRBJ2-4	15	CASSLGPERLNIQYF	TGTGCCAGCAGCTTGGGCCCCGAGAGACTGAACATTCAGTACTTC
.	TRBV19	TRBJ2-1	13	CASSKGSYNEQFF	TGTGCCAGTAGTAAGGGGTCCTACAATGAGCAGTTCTTC
TRBD1	TRBV11-2	TRBJ2-7	14	CASSLTGGVYEQYF	TGTGCCAGCAGCCTGACAGGGGGTGTCTACGAGCAGTACTTC
.	TRBV30	TRBJ1-1	12	CAWIRTSRGPFF	TGTGCCTGGATCCGGACGTCCCGAGGGCCTTTCTTT
.	TRBV5-1	TRBJ2-3	16	CASSQALASGTDTQYF	TGCGCCAGCAGCCAGGCCCTAGCGAGTGGCACAGATACGCAGTATTTT
.	TRBV7-9	TRBJ2-1	18	CASSTTGSPGTSQAEQFF	TGTGCCAGCAGCACGACAGGGTCACCCGGGACTAGTCAGGCTGAGCAGTTCTTC
TRBD1	TRBV7-3	TRBJ1-2	14	CASSSTGGGYGYTF	TGTGCCAGCAGCTCAACAGGGGGCGGCTATGGCTACACCTTC
.	TRBV6-4	TRBJ2-3	13	CASAATLTDTQYF	TGTGCCAGCGCCGCGACTCTCACAGATACGCAGTATTTT
.	TRBV4-1	TRBJ1-1	15	CASSQPRGGTSGAFF	TGCGCCAGCAGCCAGCCTAGGGGGGGGACTTCTGGAGCTTTCTTT
TRBD2	TRBV18	TRBJ2-1	18	CASSPRTSGGISYNEQFF	TGTGCCAGCTCACCAAGGACTAGCGGGGGAATCTCCTACAATGAGCAGTTCTTC
.	TRBV4-1	TRBJ2-7	12	CASSQDDRTRDF	TGCGCCAGCAGCCAAGACGACAGGACCCGGGACTTC
.	TRBV27	TRBJ1-5	14	CASSPTGSSGPQHF	TGTGCCAGCAGTCCAACCGGGTCCTCTGGGCCCCAGCATTTT
.	TRBV28	TRBJ2-7	15	CASSLGAGAAYEQYF	TGTGCCAGCAGTTTAGGGGCGGGGGCGGCTTACGAGCAGTACTTC
TRBD2	TRBV4-1	TRBJ2-3	20	CASSQRGLAGRVASTDTQYF	TGCGCCAGCAGCCAACGGGGACTAGCGGGTCGGGTGGCTAGCACAGATACGCAGTATTTT
TRBD1	TRBV4-3	TRBJ2-7	14	CASSQILTGHEQYF	TGCGCCAGCAGCCAAATCCTGACAGGGCACGAGCAGTACTTC
TRBD2	TRBV5-1	TRBJ2-1	17	CASGTSGSGRLYNEQFF	TGCGCCAGTGGGACTAGCGGGAGCGGAAGACTTTACAATGAGCAGTTCTTC
TRBD1	TRBV27	TRBJ2-4	15	CASSWDSLAKNIQYF	TGTGCCAGCAGTTGGGACAGCCTAGCCAAAAACATTCAGTACTTC
TRBD1	TRBV6-1	TRBJ2-5	14	CASSQGQGQETQYF	TGTGCCAGCAGTCAAGGACAGGGACAAGAGACCCAGTACTTC
.	TRBV5-1	TRBJ2-1	16	CASSLSYRGSYNEQFF	TGCGCCAGCAGCTTGAGTTACCGGGGCTCCTACAATGAGCAGTTCTTC
.	TRBV18	TRBJ1-3	15	CASSPLDSSGNTIYF	TGTGCCAGCTCACCCCTCGACAGCTCTGGAAACACCATATATTTT
.	TRBV9	TRBJ2-1	15	CASSVGLWNYNEQFF	TGTGCCAGCAGCGTTGGGCTGTGGAACTACAATGAGCAGTTCTTC
.	TRBV4-3	TRBJ2-1	15	CASSQDSQGHNEQFF	TGCGCCAGCAGCCAAGATTCCCAGGGCCACAATGAGCAGTTCTTC
TRBD2	TRBV28	TRBJ2-5	18	CASSCPGGADGPGKTQYF	TGTGCCAGCAGCTGCCCGGGGGGGGCGGACGGCCCTGGAAAGACCCAGTACTTC
.	TRBV19	TRBJ1-5	14	CASRPRRGNQPQHF	TGTGCCAGTAGGCCGCGGAGGGGCAATCAGCCCCAGCATTTT
TRBD1	TRBV7-2	TRBJ2-3	14	CASSLGQGWSAQYF	TGTGCCAGCAGCCTCGGACAGGGGTGGAGTGCGCAGTATTTT
TRBD2	TRBV7-6	TRBJ2-1	17	CASSFQSLTSGGNEQFF	TGTGCCAGCAGCTTTCAATCTTTGACTAGCGGGGGGAATGAGCAGTTCTTC
TRBD1	TRBV7-6	TRBJ1-1	17	CASSKREAGGTGTEAFF	TGTGCCAGCAGCAAACGGGAGGCAGGGGGCACCGGTACTGAAGCTTTCTTT
.	TRBV5-4	TRBJ2-1	14	CASSSGGGYNEQFF	TGTGCCAGCAGTTCAGGTGGAGGCTACAATGAGCAGTTCTTC
TRBD2	TRBV5-1	TRBJ2-3	16	CASSSSGGVDTDTQYF	TGCGCCAGCAGCTCGAGCGGGGGGGTTGACACAGATACGCAGTATTTT
TRBD2	TRBV27	TRBJ2-1	15	CASSLGLAGYNEQFF	TGTGCCAGCAGTTTGGGACTAGCGGGCTACAATGAGCAGTTCTTC
TRBD1	TRBV11-2	TRBJ1-2	16	CASSSRTGGANYGYTF	TGTGCCAGCAGCTCCCGAACAGGGGGGGCTAACTATGGCTACACCTTC
.	TRBV9	TRBJ2-6	18	CASSPRSLSPSGANVLSF	TGTGCCAGCAGCCCTAGATCCCTGTCCCCCTCTGGGGCCAACGTCCTGTCTTTC
TRBD1	TRBV5-6	TRBJ2-1	16	CASSSVSGTGDNEQFF	TGTGCCAGCAGCTCCGTTTCCGGGACAGGGGACAATGAGCAGTTCTTC
TRBD1	TRBV6-5	TRBJ2-7	15	CASSYNRDRVSEQYF	TGTGCCAGCAGTTACAACCGGGACAGGGTTTCCGAGCAGTACTTC
TRBD1	TRBV2	TRBJ1-1	16	CASSDSGRTGFGEAFF	TGTGCCAGCAGTGACTCTGGCCGGACAGGGTTTGGTGAAGCTTTCTTT
TRBD1	TRBV25-1	TRBJ2-7	15	CASSEAFGQAYEQYF	TGTGCCAGCAGTGAAGCCTTCGGACAGGCCTACGAGCAGTACTTC
.	TRBV4-1	TRBJ2-2	16	CASSHNPGLSTGELFF	TGCGCCAGCAGCCATAACCCGGGATTGAGCACCGGGGAGCTGTTTTTT
.	TRBV18	TRBJ2-5	15	CASSPPTLRGETQYF	TGTGCCAGCTCACCACCGACCCTGCGGGGCGAGACCCAGTACTTC
TRBD1	TRBV15	TRBJ1-5	17	CATSPLGQGGSNQPQHF	TGTGCCACCAGCCCCCTTGGGCAGGGGGGAAGCAATCAGCCCCAGCATTTT
.	TRBV6-1	TRBJ2-6	14	CASSARAGANVLTF	TGTGCCAGCAGTGCGAGGGCTGGGGCCAACGTCCTGACTTTC
.	TRBV18	TRBJ2-7	16	CASSPWGRETRYEQYF	TGTGCCAGCTCCCCATGGGGGCGGGAGACCCGGTACGAGCAGTACTTC
.	TRBV13	TRBJ2-7	16	CASSLGGRDWSYEQYF	TGTGCCAGCAGCTTAGGCGGCCGGGACTGGTCCTACGAGCAGTACTTC
TRBD2	TRBV11-1	TRBJ2-1	15	CASSLLAGYYNEQFF	TGTGCCAGCAGCTTACTAGCGGGATACTACAATGAGCAGTTCTTC
TRBD1	TRBV11-2	TRBJ2-2	14	CASRFYTGAGELFF	TGTGCCAGCAGATTCTATACAGGGGCCGGGGAGCTGTTTTTT
.	TRBV5-1	TRBJ2-7	20	CASSRIGWPTGQSSSYEQYF	TGCGCCAGCAGCCGGATTGGGTGGCCCACGGGACAATCGAGCTCCTACGAGCAGTACTTC
TRBD2	TRBV2	TRBJ2-5	15	CASSDLTSGGETQYF	TGTGCCAGCAGTGACCTGACTAGCGGGGGGGAGACCCAGTACTTC
.	TRBV5-1	TRBJ1-4	18	CASSSVVGRSWANEKLFF	TGCGCCAGCAGCTCGGTCGTGGGTCGGAGTTGGGCTAATGAAAAACTGTTTTTT
TRBD1	TRBV5-1	TRBJ1-4	15	CASSLVQGENEKLFF	TGCGCCAGCAGCTTGGTGCAGGGGGAAAATGAAAAACTGTTTTTT
.	TRBV7-3	TRBJ2-5	15	CASSPTSIQGETQYF	TGTGCCAGCAGCCCTACTAGCATTCAAGGAGAGACCCAGTACTTC
TRBD1	TRBV28	TRBJ1-6	13	CATKQGANSPLHF	TGTGCCACCAAACAGGGGGCGAATTCACCCCTCCACTTT
.	TRBV5-1	TRBJ1-1	13	CASSLSQNTEAFF	TGCGCCAGCAGCTTGTCCCAGAACACTGAAGCTTTCTTT
TRBD1	TRBV5-6	TRBJ2-6	18	CASSYWTGLNSGANVLTF	TGTGCCAGCAGCTATTGGACAGGGTTAAACTCTGGGGCCAACGTCCTGACTTTC
TRBD1	TRBV7-3	TRBJ1-1	14	CASSLEGASTEAFF	TGTGCCAGCAGCTTAGAGGGGGCGAGCACTGAAGCTTTCTTT
TRBD1	TRBV28	TRBJ1-5	17	CASSFGTGRVLNQPQHF	TGTGCCAGCAGTTTCGGGACAGGGAGGGTCCTAAATCAGCCCCAGCATTTT
.	TRBV7-9	TRBJ2-5	13	CASGRDNQETQYF	TGTGCCAGCGGCCGGGACAACCAAGAGACCCAGTACTTC